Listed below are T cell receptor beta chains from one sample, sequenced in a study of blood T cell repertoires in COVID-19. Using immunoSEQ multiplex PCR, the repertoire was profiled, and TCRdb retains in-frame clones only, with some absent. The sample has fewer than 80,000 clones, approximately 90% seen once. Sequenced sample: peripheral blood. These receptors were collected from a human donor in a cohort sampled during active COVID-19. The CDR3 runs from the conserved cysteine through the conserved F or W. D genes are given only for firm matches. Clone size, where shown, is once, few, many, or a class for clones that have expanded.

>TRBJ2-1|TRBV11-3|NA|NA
CASSHRQSSYNEQFF
TGTGCCAGCAGCCATCGACAGAGCTCCTACAATGAGCAGTTCTTC
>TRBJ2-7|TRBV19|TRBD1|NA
CASSTGQGGYEQYF
TGTGCCAGTAGTACCGGACAGGGTGGCTACGAGCAGTACTTC
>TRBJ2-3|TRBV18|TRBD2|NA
CASSPPGTRSTDTQYF
TGTGCCAGCTCACCCCCCGGGACTAGGAGCACAGATACGCAGTATTTT
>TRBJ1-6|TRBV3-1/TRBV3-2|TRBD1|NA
CASRETGFNSPLHF
TGTGCCAGCAGAGAGACAGGGTTTAATTCACCCCTCCACTTT
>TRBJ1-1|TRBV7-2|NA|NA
CASSLAGGPMNTEAFF
TGTGCCAGCAGCTTAGCGGGGGGGCCTATGAACACTGAAGCTTTCTTT
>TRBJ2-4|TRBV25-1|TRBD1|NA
CASSPPTGTGGWGDIQYF
TGTGCCAGCAGTCCCCCGACAGGGACAGGGGGCTGGGGTGACATTCAGTACTTC
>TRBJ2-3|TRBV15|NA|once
CATSRGALGGTTDTQYF
TGTGCCACCAGCAGAGGAGCACTAGGCGGTACCACAGATACGCAGTATTTT
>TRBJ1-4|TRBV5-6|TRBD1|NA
CASSQGGWGEKLFF
TGTGCCAGCAGTCAAGGGGGCTGGGGTGAAAAACTGTTTTTT
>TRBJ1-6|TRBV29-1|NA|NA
CSVSETGLYNSPLHF
TGCAGCGTTTCGGAAACAGGGCTTTATAATTCACCCCTCCACTTT
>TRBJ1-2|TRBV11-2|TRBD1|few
CASSLAGTGIAGGYTF
TGTGCCAGCAGCTTAGCCGGGACAGGGATAGCAGGAGGCTACACCTTC
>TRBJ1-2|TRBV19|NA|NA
CASSISGDYGYTF
TGTGCCAGTAGTATATCGGGAGACTATGGCTACACCTTC
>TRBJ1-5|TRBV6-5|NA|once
CASSSWTDQPQHF
TGTGCCAGCAGTTCTTGGACAGATCAGCCCCAGCATTTT
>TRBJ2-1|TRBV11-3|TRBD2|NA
CASSLGRSGGHNEQFF
TGTGCCAGCAGCTTAGGACGGAGCGGGGGCCACAATGAGCAGTTCTTC